These T cell receptor beta chains were read from a single sample in a study of beta chain features in type 1 diabetes. This table comes from immunoSEQ multiplex PCR, and its TCRdb copy is limited to in-frame clones, with some not included. The top ten clones hold approximately 0.053% of a sample with 200,000 to 250,000 clones, more than 65% of them seen once. Material for sequencing was naive CD4+ T cells from blood. These receptors came from a man under 40 in good health. Each CDR3 is given with its conserved first and last residue. The D gene is left open where the match is weak. The size entry is marked missing in some rows and otherwise reads once, few, many or a size class.

clone_size	v_call	j_call	d_call	cdr3_aa	cdr3_nt
-	TRBV2	TRBJ2-5	TRBD1	CASGRDRQETQYF	TGTGCCAGCGGCCGGGACAGGCAAGAGACCCAGTACTTC
-	TRBV29-1	TRBJ1-1	-	CSVGLRGLKTEAFF	TGCAGCGTCGGGCTGAGAGGTTTGAAAACTGAAGCTTTCTTT
-	TRBV29-1	TRBJ2-2	TRBD2	CSVERLAANTGELFF	TGCAGCGTTGAGCGACTAGCCGCGAACACCGGGGAGCTGTTTTTT
-	TRBV7-6	TRBJ2-4	-	CASSSLTGERARDIQYF	TGTGCCAGCAGCTCCCTGACCGGGGAAAGGGCTCGGGACATTCAGTACTTC
few	TRBV29-1	TRBJ2-7	-	CSVEDLGAGRYF	TGCAGCGTTGAAGATCTGGGGGCAGGGAGGTACTTC
-	TRBV9	TRBJ2-1	TRBD2	CASSARTSPSYNEQFF	TGTGCCAGCAGCGCACGGACTAGCCCCTCCTACAATGAGCAGTTCTTC
-	TRBV29-1	TRBJ2-1	-	CSVEDQIGRLGDEQFF	TGCAGCGTTGAAGATCAGATAGGCAGGTTAGGCGATGAGCAGTTCTTC
once	TRBV28	TRBJ2-3	-	CASIGYTDTQYF	TGTGCCAGCATCGGTTACACAGATACGCAGTATTTT
once	TRBV5-1	TRBJ2-5	-	CASTRDNQETQYF	TGCGCCAGCACACGGGACAACCAAGAGACCCAGTACTTC
-	TRBV6-7	TRBJ1-2	TRBD1	CASRWDRWNYGYTF	TGTGCCAGCAGATGGGACAGGTGGAACTATGGCTACACCTTC
few	TRBV27	TRBJ2-6	TRBD2	CASSHTRGAGANVLTF	TGTGCCAGCAGCCACACCCGGGGGGCTGGGGCCAACGTCCTGACTTTC
-	TRBV30	TRBJ2-1	TRBD2	CAWSVEGASGKVF	TGTGCCTGGAGTGTAGAGGGGGCTAGCGGGAAAGTCTTC
-	TRBV9	TRBJ2-6	-	CASSETTGVGANVLTF	TGTGCCAGCAGCGAGACCACAGGTGTCGGGGCCAACGTCCTGACTTTC
-	TRBV6-5	TRBJ2-2	TRBD1	CASSFRTGKLFF	TGTGCCAGCAGTTTTCGGACAGGGAAACTGTTTTTT
-	TRBV5-1	TRBJ2-7	-	CASSSDRLGEQYF	TGCGCCAGCAGCTCAGACAGGTTGGGCGAGCAGTACTTC
few	TRBV29-1	TRBJ1-1	-	CSTASGNTEAFF	TGCAGTACTGCGTCGGGGAACACTGAAGCTTTCTTT
-	TRBV7-2	TRBJ2-3	TRBD1	CASSRGGARFGTDTQYF	TGTGCCAGCAGCCGAGGGGGCGCTAGATTCGGCACAGATACGCAGTATTTT
-	TRBV29-1	TRBJ2-6	-	CSVVLISGANVLTF	TGCAGCGTTGTTCTCATCTCTGGGGCCAACGTCCTGACTTTC
-	TRBV7-2	TRBJ2-1	TRBD2	CASSLSTGTRLYEQFF	TGTGCCAGCAGCCTCTCAACAGGGACTAGACTTTATGAGCAGTTCTTC
few	TRBV30	TRBJ2-7	-	CAAARDGSYEQYF	TGTGCCGCGGCCAGGGACGGTTCCTACGAGCAGTACTTC
-	TRBV9	TRBJ2-1	TRBD2	CASSAGTSGTLSSEQFF	TGTGCCAGCAGCGCCGGGACTAGCGGAACATTAAGTAGTGAGCAGTTCTTC
-	TRBV7-2	TRBJ2-1	-	CASSPLVGIEQFF	TGTGCCAGCAGCCCCTTAGTGGGCATTGAGCAGTTCTTC
-	TRBV30	TRBJ2-1	-	CAWSAPNNEQFF	TGTGCCTGGAGTGCTCCGAACAATGAGCAGTTCTTC
-	TRBV30	TRBJ2-7	-	CAWSFLAGPDYEQYF	TGTGCCTGGAGCTTCTTGGCAGGCCCAGACTACGAGCAGTACTTC
-	TRBV4-1	TRBJ2-1	TRBD2	CASSQGTLAGDDNEQFF	TGCGCCAGCAGCCAAGGGACACTAGCGGGGGATGACAATGAGCAGTTCTTC
few	TRBV9	TRBJ1-2	-	CASSVAGVNGYTF	TGTGCCAGCAGCGTAGCGGGGGTGAATGGCTACACCTTC
-	TRBV7-2	TRBJ2-7	-	CASSRGYEQYF	TGTGCCAGCAGCAGGGGCTACGAGCAGTACTTC
-	TRBV6-1	TRBJ2-7	TRBD1	CASSVGGATYEQYF	TGTGCCAGCAGTGTAGGGGGCGCGACGTACGAGCAGTACTTC
-	TRBV29-1	TRBJ2-3	TRBD2	CSVAGRFDWTDTQYF	TGCAGCGTTGCCGGGAGGTTTGATTGGACAGATACGCAGTATTTT
-	TRBV7-9	TRBJ2-1	TRBD2	CASSLAMTSGSDEQFF	TGTGCCAGCAGCTTAGCGATGACTAGCGGGAGCGATGAGCAGTTCTTC
-	TRBV9	TRBJ2-3	-	CASSPRRSSGTDTQYF	TGTGCCAGCAGCCCGAGGAGGAGTAGCGGCACAGATACGCAGTATTTT
-	TRBV30	TRBJ1-4	TRBD1	CAWSVGTGAEKLFF	TGTGCCTGGAGTGTGGGGACAGGAGCTGAAAAACTGTTTTTT
-	TRBV10-2	TRBJ2-1	-	CASSEIGTYNEQFF	TGCGCCAGCAGTGAGATCGGGACATACAATGAGCAGTTCTTC
-	TRBV11-2	TRBJ2-6	-	CASTEEPANVLTF	TGTGCCAGCACCGAGGAACCGGCCAACGTCCTGACTTTC
once	TRBV5-4	TRBJ1-1	-	CASSLGQAAEAFF	TGTGCCAGCAGCTTGGGGCAGGCGGCCGAAGCTTTCTTT
-	TRBV30	TRBJ2-1	TRBD2	CAWRVSGLGSYNEQFF	TGTGCCTGGAGAGTTAGCGGACTAGGCTCCTACAATGAGCAGTTCTTC
-	TRBV14	TRBJ1-2	TRBD1	CASSQVTTGTRGYTF	TGTGCCAGCAGCCAAGTCACGACAGGGACGAGGGGCTACACCTTC
-	TRBV9	TRBJ2-1	-	CASSVTSNLDEQFF	TGTGCCAGCAGCGTTACTAGCAATCTCGATGAGCAGTTCTTC
-	TRBV7-2	TRBJ2-5	TRBD2	CASSLGLAYETQYF	TGTGCCAGCAGCTTAGGACTAGCGTACGAGACCCAGTACTTC
-	TRBV29-1	TRBJ1-2	TRBD1	CSVGTGELRGYTF	TGCAGCGTGGGGACAGGAGAATTACGTGGCTACACCTTC
few	TRBV30	TRBJ2-3	TRBD2	CALTSGSSTDTQYF	TGTGCCTTGACTAGCGGGTCTAGCACAGATACGCAGTATTTT
-	TRBV11-2	TRBJ2-7	TRBD2	CASSLGTSGLYEQYF	TGTGCCAGCAGCTTGGGGACTAGCGGGCTCTACGAGCAGTACTTC
-	TRBV10-3	TRBJ2-1	-	CAISENGQFQFF	TGTGCCATCAGTGAGAATGGACAGTTTCAGTTCTTC
-	TRBV7-9	TRBJ2-3	-	CASSLEGRETDTQYF	TGTGCCAGCAGCTTAGAGGGCAGGGAAACAGATACGCAGTATTTT
-	TRBV25-1	TRBJ2-5	TRBD2	CASRTSGETQYF	TGTGCCAGCAGGACTAGCGGAGAGACCCAGTACTTC
-	TRBV5-4	TRBJ2-1	TRBD1	CASSSPGQAYNEQFF	TGTGCCAGCAGCTCACCGGGACAGGCCTACAATGAGCAGTTCTTC
-	TRBV7-9	TRBJ1-4	-	CASSSDMSNEKLFF	TGTGCCAGCAGCTCGGACATGTCTAATGAAAAACTGTTTTTT
once	TRBV29-1	TRBJ2-5	-	CSVGGSAGQETQYF	TGCAGCGTTGGAGGGAGTGCGGGCCAAGAGACCCAGTACTTC
once	TRBV4-3	TRBJ2-1	TRBD2	CASSQDETSWWYNEQFF	TGCGCCAGCAGCCAAGATGAGACTAGCTGGTGGTACAATGAGCAGTTCTTC
-	TRBV15	TRBJ2-1	-	CATSPFGPSSYNEQFF	TGTGCCACCAGCCCCTTCGGACCGAGCTCCTACAATGAGCAGTTCTTC
-	TRBV5-1	TRBJ2-3	-	CASRTDSTDTQYF	TGCGCCAGCAGGACAGACAGCACAGATACGCAGTATTTT
-	TRBV29-1	TRBJ1-2	-	CSVGSPLRSYGYTF	TGCAGCGTTGGGTCACCACTTCGGAGCTATGGCTACACCTTC
-	TRBV25-1	TRBJ2-5	-	CASSRRPGVSETQYF	TGTGCCAGCAGTAGGCGGCCAGGGGTATCAGAGACCCAGTACTTC
-	TRBV5-6	TRBJ2-7	-	CASSRGVSPYEQYF	TGTGCCAGCAGCAGGGGGGTTTCCCCTTACGAGCAGTACTTC
-	TRBV7-9	TRBJ2-3	TRBD2	CASCRTSGSTDTQYF	TGTGCCAGCTGTAGGACTAGCGGAAGCACAGATACGCAGTATTTT
once	TRBV15	TRBJ2-7	-	CATSRDPAAYEQYF	TGTGCCACCAGCAGAGATCCGGCCGCCTACGAGCAGTACTTC
-	TRBV7-2	TRBJ2-7	TRBD2	CASSLAWLAGGGYEQYF	TGTGCCAGCAGCCTCGCTTGGCTAGCGGGAGGAGGCTACGAGCAGTACTTC
-	TRBV2	TRBJ2-3	-	CASRPSPDTQYF	TGTGCCAGCAGGCCTAGCCCAGATACGCAGTATTTT
-	TRBV28	TRBJ1-2	-	CASSWGSYGYTF	TGTGCCAGCAGTTGGGGAAGCTATGGCTACACCTTC
-	TRBV29-1	TRBJ1-1	TRBD1	CSVAPGQPRAEAFF	TGCAGCGTAGCTCCGGGACAGCCACGGGCTGAAGCTTTCTTT